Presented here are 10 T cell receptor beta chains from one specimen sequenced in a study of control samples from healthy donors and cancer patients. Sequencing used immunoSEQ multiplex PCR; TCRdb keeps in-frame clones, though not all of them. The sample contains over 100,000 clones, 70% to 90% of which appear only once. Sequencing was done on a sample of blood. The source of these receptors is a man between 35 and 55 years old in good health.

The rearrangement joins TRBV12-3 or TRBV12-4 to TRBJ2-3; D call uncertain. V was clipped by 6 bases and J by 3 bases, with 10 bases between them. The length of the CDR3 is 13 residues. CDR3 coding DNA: TGTGCCAGCAGCCGTAGTATTACAGATACGCAGTATTTT. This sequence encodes CASSRSITDTQYF.

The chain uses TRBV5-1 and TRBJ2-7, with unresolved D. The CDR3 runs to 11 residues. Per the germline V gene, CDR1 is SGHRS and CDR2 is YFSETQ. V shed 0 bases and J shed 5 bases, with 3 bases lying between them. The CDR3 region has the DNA TGCGCCAGCAGCTTGGGGCACGAGCAGTACTTC. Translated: CASSLGHEQYF.

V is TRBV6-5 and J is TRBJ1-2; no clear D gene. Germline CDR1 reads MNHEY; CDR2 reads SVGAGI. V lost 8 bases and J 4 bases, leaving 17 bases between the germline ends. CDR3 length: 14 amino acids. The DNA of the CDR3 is TGTGCCAGCCTCCCTTCGGCGGCAGCCTATGGCTACACCTTC. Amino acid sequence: CASLPSAAAYGYTF.

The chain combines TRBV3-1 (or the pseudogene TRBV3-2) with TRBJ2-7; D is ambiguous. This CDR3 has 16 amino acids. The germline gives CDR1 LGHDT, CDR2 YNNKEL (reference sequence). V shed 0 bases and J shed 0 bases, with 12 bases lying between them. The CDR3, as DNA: TGTGCCAGCAGCCAAGATACCGCGTCAAGCTCCTACGAGCAGTACTTC. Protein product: CASSQDTASSSYEQYF.

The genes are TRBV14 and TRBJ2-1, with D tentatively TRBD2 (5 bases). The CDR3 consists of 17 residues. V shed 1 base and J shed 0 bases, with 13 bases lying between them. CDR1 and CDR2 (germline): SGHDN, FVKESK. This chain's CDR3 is CASSQVGLASSYNEQFF. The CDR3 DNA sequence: TGTGCCAGCAGCCAAGTTGGGCTAGCTAGCTCCTACAATGAGCAGTTCTTC.

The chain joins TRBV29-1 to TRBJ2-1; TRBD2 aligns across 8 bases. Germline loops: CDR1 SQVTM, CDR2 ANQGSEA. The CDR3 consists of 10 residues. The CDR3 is CCGGYNEQFF. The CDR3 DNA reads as TGCTGCGGGGGGTACAATGAGCAGTTCTTC.

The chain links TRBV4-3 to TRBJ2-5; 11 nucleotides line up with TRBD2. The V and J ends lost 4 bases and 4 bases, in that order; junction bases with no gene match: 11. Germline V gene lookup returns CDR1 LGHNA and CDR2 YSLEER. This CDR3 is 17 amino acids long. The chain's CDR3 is CASSPYLSGGAGETQYF. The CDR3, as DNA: TGCGCCAGCAGCCCTTACCTTAGCGGGGGGGCCGGAGAGACCCAGTACTTC.

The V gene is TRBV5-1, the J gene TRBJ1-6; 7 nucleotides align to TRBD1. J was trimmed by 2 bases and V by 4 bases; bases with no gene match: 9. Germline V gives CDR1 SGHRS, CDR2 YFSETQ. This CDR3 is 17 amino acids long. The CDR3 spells CASSSSTGNAYNSPLHF. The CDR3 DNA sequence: TGCGCCAGCAGCAGTTCGACAGGGAACGCCTATAATTCACCCCTCCACTTT.

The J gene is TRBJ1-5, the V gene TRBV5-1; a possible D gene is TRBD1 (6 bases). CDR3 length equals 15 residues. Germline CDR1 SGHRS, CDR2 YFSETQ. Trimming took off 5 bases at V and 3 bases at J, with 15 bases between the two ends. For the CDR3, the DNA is TGCGCCAGCAGTTTCCAGGGGTTGGACAATCAGCCCCAGCATTTT. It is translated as CASSFQGLDNQPQHF.

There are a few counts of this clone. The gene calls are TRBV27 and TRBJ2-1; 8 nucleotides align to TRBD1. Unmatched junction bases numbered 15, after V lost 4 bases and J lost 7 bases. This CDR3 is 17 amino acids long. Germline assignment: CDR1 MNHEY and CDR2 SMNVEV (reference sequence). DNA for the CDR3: TGTGCCAGCAGTTCGGGACAGGCGACCCTTCTGAGGAATGAGCAGTTCTTC. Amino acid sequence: CASSSGQATLLRNEQFF.